These T cell receptor beta chains were read from a single sample in a study of cytomegalovirus exposure and HLA in healthy donors. Assay: immunoSEQ multiplex PCR; the TCRdb copy retains only in-frame clones and omits some. This sample has about 140,000 clones; about 61% occur once, and the top ten carry around 1.8%. The material sequenced was PBMCs. Receptors were obtained from a male donor in good health and CMV-seronegative. The CDR3 runs from the conserved cysteine through the conserved F or W.

>TRBV7-3|TRBJ1-1
CASSERQGLEAFF
>TRBV4-1|TRBJ2-3
CASSHTPSGGRTDTQYF
>TRBV5-6|TRBJ1-2
CASSTGQSFGGYTF
>TRBV18|TRBJ1-1
CASSPREGGSGTEAFF
>TRBV21-1|TRBJ1-1
CASSKVTGRQGDQGNTEAFF
>TRBV5-6|TRBJ2-5
CASNINRVETQYF
>TRBV29-1|TRBJ2-1
CSVVSKSSYNEQFF
>TRBV7-6|TRBJ1-2
CASSPLGQGARNGYTF
>TRBV5-1|TRBJ2-1
CASSLDRYNEQFF
>TRBV7-2|TRBJ1-3
CASSLDSDSGNTIYF
>TRBV7-2|TRBJ2-3
CASSLPEGGTDTQYF
>TRBV18|TRBJ1-5
CASSPRDRTSNQPQHF
>TRBV28|TRBJ2-6
CAGRGGGSGANVLTF
>TRBV7-3|TRBJ1-1
CASSFGGGTEAFF
>TRBV19|TRBJ1-1
CASSIGIRRNTEAFF
>TRBV7-9|TRBJ2-3
CASSLYEGTTKTSTDTQYF
>TRBV7-6|TRBJ1-2
CASSSGGFYGYTF
>TRBV14|TRBJ1-6
CASSQDRWNSPLHF
>TRBV7-9|TRBJ1-3
CASRIRTTAGGNTIYF
>TRBV4-3|TRBJ1-4
CASSQDTQGWEKLFF